Shown below are 14 T cell receptor beta chains from a single sample sequenced in a study of long-term antiretroviral therapy in people with HIV. Researchers ran immunoSEQ v3.0 at survey level. Clones were sequenced by immunoSEQ multiplex PCR, and TCRdb holds only the in-frame ones, with some missing. Of approximately 25,000 clones in the sample, around 86% are singletons; the top ten hold more than 15%. The sample in question was unsorted PBMCs, obtained 1.2 years after starting antiretroviral therapy. These receptors came from a man over 45 with HIV.

This chain links TRBV2 with TRBJ2-7; D remains ambiguous. V lost 6 bases and J lost 4, with 7 bases in between. The CDR3 consists of 11 residues. Looked up from germline, CDR1 is SNHLY and CDR2 is FYNNEI. CDR3 DNA: TGTGCCAGCAGCGCAAGGTACGAGCAGTACTTC. It codes for CASSARYEQYF.

V usage is TRBV7-9 and J usage is TRBJ1-2; TRBD1 matches at 7 bases. J gave up 7 bases and V 1 base, and 9 bases lay outside the gene matches. The CDR3 totals 15 residues. Germline V gene data show CDR1 as SEHNR and CDR2 as FQNEAQ (reference sequence). The chain's CDR3 is CASSLEPGGRSGYTF. Written as DNA, the CDR3 is TGTGCCAGCAGCTTAGAACCAGGGGGGCGGAGTGGCTACACCTTC.

The V call is TRBV28, the J call TRBJ1-2; D might be TRBD1 (6 bases). V shed 4 bases and J shed 8 bases, with 17 bases lying between them. The CDR3 totals 14 residues. Germline CDR1 reads MDHEN; CDR2 reads SYDVKM. The DNA of the CDR3 is TGTGCCAGCAGTTCCACGAGGGGGGGACGAGGCTACACCTTC. Amino acids: CASSSTRGGRGYTF.

The CDR3 bases are TGTGCCAGCAGCTTGGAGGGTTTAGCGACTAATGAAAAACTGTTTTTT. Translating gives CASSLEGLATNEKLFF. This chain uses TRBV5-4 with TRBJ1-4, with no clear D. Germline values: CDR1 SGHNT, CDR2 YYREEE (reference sequence). The CDR3 length is 16 residues. Between the trimmed V and J ends, which lost 0 bases and 2 bases, there was a span of 11 bases.

The count of this clone is one. The chain links TRBV5-1 to TRBJ2-7, with TRBD1 matching over 8 bases. Per germline, CDR1 SGHRS and CDR2 YFSETQ. This CDR3 contains 15 residues. V shed 4 bases, J shed 0 bases, and the junction held 6 bases outside the gene matches. As DNA, the CDR3 is TGCGCCAGCAGCCCAACAGGGGGATTCTCCTACGAGCAGTACTTC. Amino acids: CASSPTGGFSYEQYF.

This rearrangement joins TRBV7-2 to TRBJ2-7; D ambiguous. Looked up from germline, CDR1 is SGHTA and CDR2 is FQGNSA. Trimming stripped 2 bases from V and 0 bases from J, with 8 bases between. The CDR3 runs to 14 residues. CDR3 sequence reads: CASSLLHSSYEQYF. CDR3 DNA sequence: TGTGCCAGCAGCTTATTGCACAGCTCCTACGAGCAGTACTTC.

With respect to this clone: At the DNA level, this CDR3 is encoded by other sequences in the same sample as well. The chain recombines TRBV9 with TRBJ1-1; 7 nucleotides match TRBD1. Germline CDR1 is SGDLS and CDR2 is YYNGEE. V dropped 0 bases and J dropped 5; count of bases not matched to a gene: 4. The CDR3 has 14 amino acids. The CDR3 reads CASSVAYRGTEAFF. Here the CDR3 DNA reads TGTGCCAGCAGCGTAGCTTACAGGGGAACTGAAGCTTTCTTT.

V is TRBV9 and J is TRBJ2-7, with D perhaps TRBD2 (5 bases). Germline assignment: CDR1 SGDLS and CDR2 YYNGEE. The CDR3 loop spans 15 amino acids. Trimming left V 4 bases short and J 3 bases short, with 17 bases between. The CDR3 region is CASSSEDLEGYEQYF. The CDR3 DNA sequence: TGTGCCAGCAGCTCCGAGGACCTAGAGGGCTACGAGCAGTACTTC.

The chain combines TRBV28 with TRBJ2-1; 9 nucleotides match TRBD2. V lost 9 bases and J lost 8; bases outside the gene matches: 11. Per the germline V gene, CDR1 is MDHEN and CDR2 is SYDVKM. The CDR3 is 14 residues long. Here the CDR3 reads CASKAGGHWDEQFF. In nucleotides, the CDR3 is TGTGCCAGTAAGGCGGGGGGGCATTGGGATGAGCAGTTCTTC.

The gene calls are TRBV10-1 and TRBJ2-7; TRBD1 or TRBD2 may be the D gene (5 bases each). Trimming removed 6 bases at V and 5 bases at J, with 14 bases between. From germline, CDR1 is WNHNN and CDR2 SYGVQD (reference sequence). This CDR3 has 13 amino acids. The DNA of the CDR3 is TGCGCCAGCAGCCCCACCATGGGGGACGAGCAGTACTTC. It specifies CASSPTMGDEQYF.

The chain joins TRBV19 to TRBJ1-4; D is unclear. This CDR3 comprises 13 residues. Trimming stripped 6 bases from V and 5 bases from J, with 10 bases between. Germline CDR1 LNHDA, CDR2 SQIVND (reference sequence). The CDR3 reads CASRGNVNEKLFF. For the CDR3, the DNA is TGTGCCAGTAGAGGAAACGTGAATGAAAAACTGTTTTTT.

This clone was observed once. The CDR3 DNA sequence: TGTGCCAGCAGCTTAAGGGGGGGGCTTCCCACAGATACGCAGTATTTT. Protein: CASSLRGGLPTDTQYF. The V call is TRBV7-3, the J call TRBJ2-3; a weak D match, TRBD2 (7 bases). V was shortened by 1 base and J by 2 bases, with 13 bases between the two germline ends. Germline loops: CDR1 SGHTA, CDR2 FQGTGA. The CDR3 has 16 residues. Drawing the rest from reference TRBV7-3 and TRBJ2-3, the complete variable domain is GAGVSQTPSNKVTEKGKYVELRCDPISGHTALYWYRQSLGQGPEFLIYFQGTGAADDSGLPNDRFFAVRPEGSVSTLKIQRTERGDSAVYLCASSLRGGLPTDTQYFGPGTRLTVL.

This chain uses TRBV27 with TRBJ2-7, with D possibly being TRBD1 (6 bases). Trimming stripped 5 bases from V and 4 bases from J, with 15 bases between. Germline V gene data show CDR1 as MNHEY and CDR2 as SMNVEV (reference sequence). CDR3 size: 14 residues. CDR3 sequence reads: CASSPGDKRYEQYF. DNA of the CDR3: TGTGCCAGCAGTCCAGGGGACAAGAGATACGAGCAGTACTTC.

The chain has TRBV19 and TRBJ2-3; 11 nucleotides line up with TRBD1. CDR1 is LNHDA, CDR2 SQIVND, per germline (reference sequence). J gave up 2 bases and V 6 bases, and 1 base lay outside the gene matches. This CDR3 is 14 amino acids long. The DNA for the CDR3 is TGTGCCAGTAGAGGACAGGGGGCCACAGATACGCAGTATTTT. Protein sequence: CASRGQGATDTQYF.